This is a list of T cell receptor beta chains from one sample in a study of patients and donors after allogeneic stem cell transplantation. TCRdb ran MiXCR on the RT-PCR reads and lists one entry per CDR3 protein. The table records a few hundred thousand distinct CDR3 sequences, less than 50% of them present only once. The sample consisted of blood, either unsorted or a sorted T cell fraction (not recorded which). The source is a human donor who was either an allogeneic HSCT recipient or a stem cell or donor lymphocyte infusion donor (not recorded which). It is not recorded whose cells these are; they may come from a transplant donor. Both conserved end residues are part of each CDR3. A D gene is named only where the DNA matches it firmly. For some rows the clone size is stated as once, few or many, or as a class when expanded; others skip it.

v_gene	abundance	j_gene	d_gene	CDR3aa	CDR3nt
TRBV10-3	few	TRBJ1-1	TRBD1	CAIGRQGQRPFF	TGTGCCATCGGAAGACAGGGTCAAAGACCTTTCTTT
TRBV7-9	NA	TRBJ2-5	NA	CASSLGTWAEYQETQYF	TGTGCCAGCAGCTTAGGTACATGGGCTGAGTACCAAGAGACCCAGTACTTC
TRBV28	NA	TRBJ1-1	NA	CASSPEDNMNTEAFF	TGTGCCAGCAGTCCCGAGGACAACATGAACACTGAAGCTTTCTTT
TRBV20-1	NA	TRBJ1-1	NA	CSARDRDTRGAFF	TGCAGTGCTAGAGATAGGGACACTCGAGGGGCTTTCTTT
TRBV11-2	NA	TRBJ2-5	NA	CASSPGLRVGPTQYF	TGTGCCAGCAGCCCGGGACTCCGGGTGGGTCCGACCCAGTACTTC
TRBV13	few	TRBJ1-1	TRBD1	CASSFGQGYTEAFF	TGTGCCAGCAGCTTTGGACAGGGATACACTGAAGCTTTCTTT
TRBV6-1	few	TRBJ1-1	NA	CASSEDQGDTEAFF	TGTGCCAGCAGTGAAGACCAGGGCGACACTGAAGCTTTCTTT
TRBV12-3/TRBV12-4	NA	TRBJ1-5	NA	CASSAQGKKGVPQHF	TGTGCCAGCAGTGCACAGGGAAAGAAGGGTGTGCCCCAGCATTTT
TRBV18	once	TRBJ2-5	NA	CASSPRVGATQETQYF	TGTGCCAGCTCACCAAGAGTCGGGGCGACCCAAGAGACCCAGTACTTC
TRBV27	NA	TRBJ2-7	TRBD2	CASKSSGSYEQYF	TGTGCCAGCAAGTCTAGCGGGAGCTACGAGCAGTACTTC
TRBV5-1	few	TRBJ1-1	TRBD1	CASSGLTGGGTEAFF	TGCGCCAGCAGCGGACTGACAGGGGGCGGCACTGAAGCTTTCTTT
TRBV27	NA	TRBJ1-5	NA	CASTLRWRSNQPQHF	TGTGCCAGCACCCTTCGGTGGAGGAGCAATCAGCCCCAGCATTTT
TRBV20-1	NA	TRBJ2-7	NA	CSANPGGPRDEQYF	TGCAGTGCTAACCCCGGGGGGCCTCGGGACGAGCAGTACTTC
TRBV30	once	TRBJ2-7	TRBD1	CAWSATGTATYKQYF	TGTGCCTGGAGTGCAACCGGGACAGCCACCTACAAGCAGTACTTC
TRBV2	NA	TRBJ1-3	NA	CASSEPAAGNTIYF	TGTGCCAGCAGTGAACCGGCGGCTGGAAACACCATATATTTT
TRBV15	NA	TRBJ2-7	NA	CATSTDSFTYEQYF	TGTGCCACCAGCACAGACAGCTTTACCTACGAGCAGTACTTC
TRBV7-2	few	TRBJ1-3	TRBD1	CASSSTQGASGNTIYF	TGTGCCAGCAGCTCGACACAGGGGGCTAGCGGAAACACCATATATTTT